This is a list of T cell receptor beta chains from one sample in a study of blood T cells in healthy people across ages. TCRdb called the 5' RACE reads again in MiXCR, with one record for every CDR3 protein. The sample has roughly 1,800,000 distinct CDR3 sequences, less than 50% seen once; the top ten hold approximately 2.1%. Source material: blood. All receptors derive from a woman in her thirties or forties in good health. Each CDR3 is given without its conserved first and last residue.

J	V	CDR3
TRBJ2-7	TRBV12-3/TRBV12-4	ASSSGVGSYEQY
TRBJ2-7	TRBV28	ASSPRWGSLEQY
TRBJ2-5	TRBV7-8	ASSLGNPETQY
TRBJ1-3	TRBV6-1	ASSEWDSGNTIY
TRBJ2-6	TRBV6-2/TRBV6-3	ASSPWTAVSGANVLT
TRBJ2-7	TRBV4-3	ASSQEFQNYEQY
TRBJ2-5	TRBV4-3	ASSHGGGAEETQY
TRBJ2-5	TRBV6-2/TRBV6-3	ASSYSIPPLGETQY
TRBJ2-1	TRBV6-2/TRBV6-3	ASIEGAGPSNEQF
-	TRBV3-1	ASSPLGGGRAYEQY
TRBJ1-2	TRBV25-1	ASTGTAQGGYGYT
TRBJ2-5	TRBV12-3/TRBV12-4	ASSPAGGGVEETQY
TRBJ1-1	TRBV7-2	ASSLRTGWGNTEAF
TRBJ2-5	TRBV7-2	ASSLRQGATAGQY
TRBJ1-4	TRBV4-3	ASSQVPGGLTNEKLF
TRBJ1-2	TRBV13	ASSSGEGDTNYGYT
TRBJ2-1	TRBV4-3	ASSQGGEADEQF
TRBJ2-5	TRBV6-1	ASSEASGAGGLQETQY
TRBJ2-7	TRBV28	ASTDRASYEQY
-	TRBV7-2	ASSLSGFSGGPPRTQY
TRBJ2-5	TRBV7-2	ASRRVGGSETQY
TRBJ2-7	TRBV4-2	ASSQDFFVGGNYEQY
TRBJ1-5	TRBV28	ATRSRVISNQPQH
TRBJ2-1	TRBV6-5	ASSYSNQGHEQF
TRBJ1-2	TRBV20-1	SAPFPGPRGYT
-	TRBV6-2/TRBV6-3	ASILAGDGETQY
TRBJ1-2	TRBV28	ALTPLTFNYGYT
TRBJ1-6	TRBV28	ASRPNRGGSPLH
TRBJ2-5	TRBV6-5	AVTQTGGKTQY
TRBJ2-3	TRBV20-1	SARKPGLSSTDTQY
TRBJ2-5	TRBV20-1	SARDLVGTSGQEETQY
TRBJ2-1	TRBV29-1	SAFRSGYNEQF
TRBJ1-2	TRBV29-1	SVSPGGAGGYT
TRBJ2-1	TRBV15	ATSRDGGQGRLQF
TRBJ2-6	TRBV7-2	ASSSVFGGFGANVLT
TRBJ2-7	TRBV7-7	ASSPAGIAYEQY
TRBJ2-5	TRBV20-1	SAPPHSGGVVTQY
TRBJ2-5	TRBV20-1	SARVIAGAETQY
TRBJ1-5	TRBV27	ASADRGGGQPQH
TRBJ2-7	TRBV7-2	ASSLNGGQGGYEQY
TRBJ2-3	TRBV25-1	ASSEVRGRLYTQY
TRBJ2-4	TRBV5-1	ASSPRSAGVVKNIQY
TRBJ2-5	TRBV6-5	ASSYSAGGGLGETQY
TRBJ2-5	TRBV14	ASSPISVQETQY
TRBJ1-2	TRBV25-1	ASSRGEANYGYT
TRBJ2-3	TRBV6-5	ASSYLSTGAMQY
TRBJ1-6	TRBV20-1	SARESNSPLH
TRBJ2-1	TRBV20-1	SALTSGGASEQF
TRBJ2-5	TRBV6-2/TRBV6-3	ASTQGGLETQY
TRBJ2-7	TRBV5-1	ASGDPGSSYEQY
TRBJ1-2	TRBV7-2	ASSFQPGSHANYGYT
TRBJ2-3	TRBV5-1	ASSWSGQGPPDTQY
TRBJ2-7	TRBV29-1	SVEDRQPYEQY
TRBJ2-5	TRBV20-1	SARRGAGETQY